This T cell receptor (beta chain) was observed in a study of patients and donors after allogeneic stem cell transplantation. This clonotype was found a few times. The J segment lost 0 bases and the V segment lost 3 bases, leaving 12 bases of the junction unmatched. Per the germline V gene, CDR1 is DFQATT and CDR2 is SNEGSKA (reference sequence). The CDR3 extends over 17 amino acids. A single record per CDR3 protein comes from TCRdb applying MiXCR to the RT-PCR reads. Found here are approximately 220,000 distinct CDR3 sequences, roughly 38% of them singletons; the top ten hold roughly 10%. This TCR was recovered from a human donor who was either an allogeneic HSCT recipient or a stem cell or donor lymphocyte infusion donor (not recorded which). It is not recorded whose cells these are; they may come from a transplant donor. The chain recombines TRBV20-1 with TRBJ1-2, with TRBD1 identical over 8 bases. The sample was blood, either unsorted or a sorted T cell fraction (not recorded which). The CDR3 loop reads CSARGPRTGTANYGYTF. The CDR3 nucleotides are TGCAGTGCTAGGGGGCCACGGACAGGGACGGCTAACTATGGCTACACCTTC.